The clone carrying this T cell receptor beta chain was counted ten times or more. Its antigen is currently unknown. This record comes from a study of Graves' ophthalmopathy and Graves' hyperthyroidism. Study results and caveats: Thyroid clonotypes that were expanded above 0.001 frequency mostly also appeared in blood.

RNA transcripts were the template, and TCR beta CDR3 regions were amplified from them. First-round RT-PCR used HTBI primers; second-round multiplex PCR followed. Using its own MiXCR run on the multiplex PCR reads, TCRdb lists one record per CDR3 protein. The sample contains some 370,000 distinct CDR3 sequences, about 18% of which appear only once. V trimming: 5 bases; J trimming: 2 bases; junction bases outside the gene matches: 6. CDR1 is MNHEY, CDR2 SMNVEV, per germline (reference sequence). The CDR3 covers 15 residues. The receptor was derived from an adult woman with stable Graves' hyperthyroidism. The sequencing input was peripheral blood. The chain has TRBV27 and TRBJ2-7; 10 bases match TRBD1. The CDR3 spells CASSPGTGATYEQYF. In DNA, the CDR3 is TGTGCCAGCAGTCCGGGGACAGGGGCTACCTACGAGCAGTACTTC.